This T cell receptor beta chain was captured in a study of technical replicates of blood from several donors. The assay was immunoSEQ multiplex PCR, and TCRdb's table has in-frame clones only and misses some. The sample lists tens of thousands of clones, nearly 97% occurring once. The CDR3 loop spans 15 amino acids. V gave up 0 bases and J gave up 4 bases, with 13 bases separating them. CDR1 is SGHRS and CDR2 is YFSETQ in the germline V gene. The sequenced material came from T cells isolated from PBMCs. The receptor was isolated from a human donor in good health. The gene calls are TRBV5-1 and TRBJ1-2, with TRBD1 as a possible D gene (6 bases). The CDR3 bases are TGCGCCAGCAGCTTGGCCCCAGGGGACCCCTATGGCTACACCTTC. It is translated as CASSLAPGDPYGYTF.